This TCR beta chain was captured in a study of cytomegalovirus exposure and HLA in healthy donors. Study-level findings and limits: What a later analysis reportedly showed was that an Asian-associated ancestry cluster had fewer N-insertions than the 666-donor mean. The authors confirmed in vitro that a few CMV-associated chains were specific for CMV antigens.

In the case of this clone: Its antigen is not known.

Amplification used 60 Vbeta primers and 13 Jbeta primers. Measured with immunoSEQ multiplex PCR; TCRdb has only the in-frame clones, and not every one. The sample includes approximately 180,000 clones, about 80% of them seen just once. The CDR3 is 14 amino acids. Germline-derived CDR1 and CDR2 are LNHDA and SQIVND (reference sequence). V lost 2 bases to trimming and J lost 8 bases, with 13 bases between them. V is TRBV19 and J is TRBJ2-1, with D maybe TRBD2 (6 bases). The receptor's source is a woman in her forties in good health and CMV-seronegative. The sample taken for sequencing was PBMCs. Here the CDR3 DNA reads TGTGCCAGTAGTATATCGCAACTAGCTTATGAGCAGTTCTTC. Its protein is CASSISQLAYEQFF.